The text below deals with one T cell receptor (beta chain). The table lists this clonotype with many counts. Its antigen remains undetermined. Per-base qualities were not stored, and no clone one base away is much larger. The data belong to a study of T cells in Graves' hyperthyroidism and ophthalmopathy (dated by TCRdb to about 2019). General notes on the study: Peripheral blood samples were taken at initial diagnosis, before any treatment was given. A discovery cohort of about a hundred patients, roughly 40 with Graves' ophthalmopathy and under 60 with stable Graves' hyperthyroidism, was used to find distinguishing TCR V-J signatures. After blood sampling, hyperthyroidism patients were treated with methimazole at a starting dose of 30 mg daily, and ophthalmopathy patients were treated with high-dose intravenous methylprednisolone. The paper describes TCR Vbeta CDR3 sequencing of 140 or so peripheral blood samples, made up of some 40 ophthalmopathy patients, around 78 hyperthyroidism patients and around 17 progressor patients. In several Graves' hyperthyroidism patients, the study also compared T-cell repertoires from thyroid tissue with T-cell repertoires from blood. Prospective prediction of ophthalmopathy was tested in an independent validation cohort consisting of fewer than 20 hyperthyroidism patients and over 15 patients who later progressed to ophthalmopathy. The roughly 91 discovery patients were randomly divided into training and test sets at a 7:3 ratio.

A patient counted as having stable Graves' hyperthyroidism if no progression to ophthalmopathy occurred over 18 months of follow-up. Hyperthyroidism patients were newly diagnosed, with disease duration under 2 months, and aged 18 to 65 years. Patients with uncontrolled infections, other autoimmune diseases, pregnancy or lactation were excluded. Clinical symptoms, serum thyroxine and TRAb, thyroid ultrasound, and orbital computed tomography formed the basis for the diagnoses. Ficoll-Paque density gradient centrifugation was used to isolate PBMCs from about 10 ml of fresh peripheral blood. Total RNA was extracted with Trizol reagent, and quality was checked on an Agilent 2100 Bioanalyzer. Germline trimming: 3 bases from V, 5 bases from J; junction bases outside gene matches: 4. The germline V gene sets CDR1 to KGHDR and CDR2 to SFDVKD. From the cysteine through the phenylalanine, the CDR3 covers 14 amino acids. This entry keeps only the CDR3 DNA: 42 bases, framed from base 1.

The TCR beta CDR3 regions were amplified from the RNA transcripts. The first round of RT-PCR for the TCR CDR3 was performed with the HTBI primer set and the Qiagen OneStep RT-PCR kit. Libraries were constructed in a second round of multiplex PCR, after which size selection and purification were performed. The libraries were sequenced on an Illumina HiSeq2000 using paired-end 100 bp reads. The published analysis was carried out like this. SOAPnuke was used to process the raw data, removing reads that contained adapters or uncalled bases, had a mean Phred below 15, or lacked an exact match to the constant primer or identifier. COPE v1.2.5 was used to merge high-quality paired reads, and clonotypes were defined as unique nucleotide sequences. MiTCR v1.1 was used to align the clonotypes against IMGT TRBV, TRBD and TRBJ reference segments. The analysis included only V-J combinations with a frequency above 0.0001, which together covered approximately 99% of the repertoires. The TCS score was defined as F50 (clonal expansion) divided by E x V (chaos), with BLOSUM62-based TCRdist calculated between CDR3 peptides within each V-J. Welch's t-statistics and random forest reduced fewer than 550 V-J features to roughly 13, which were used in a naive Bayes classifier (R e1071). TCRdb passed the public sequencing reads through fastp at Q25 and MiXCR, retaining productive beta sequences. Duplicate CDR3 protein sequences are folded into a single record with the most common DNA and genes. The V and J calls, along with clone size, are taken from TCRdb and not from the paper's own processing. The sample has about 700,000 distinct CDR3 sequences on record, about 14% of them singletons. The ten most abundant clones make up about 9.4% of the sample.

Summary of the overall study and its limitations: In cross-validation, a model built on a 13 V-J signature told ophthalmopathy apart from stable hyperthyroidism with roughly 87% sensitivity and about 81% specificity, and in testing the same model reached 80%/75%. No statistical method was used to fix the sample size in advance, and group allocation was not hidden from the investigators. Most expanded thyroid clonotypes (frequency above 0.001) were also found in blood, which suggests that blood repertoires may mirror thyroid immune responses. In validation, the model predicted progression to ophthalmopathy a median of around 6.5 months before onset, with 65% to 71% sensitivity and roughly 72% specificity.

The chain is encoded by TRBV24-1 joined to TRBJ2-7, with TRBD2 matching 9 junction bases. The sequence derives from a woman aged 18-35 years with Graves' hyperthyroidism. Sequencing input: blood. The DNA sequence is given as TGTGCCACCAGTGATGCCGGCGGGGGGGACGAGCAGTACTTC. It specifies CATSDAGGGDEQYF.